The entry that follows covers one T cell receptor beta chain sequence. What it recognizes is unknown. The CDR3 has 16 amino acids. Germline values: CDR1 LGHNA, CDR2 YNFKEQ. Sequenced by immunoSEQ multiplex PCR; TCRdb stores in-frame clones only, minus some. The table has some 160,000 clones, just over 90% seen once; the top ten hold around 2.1%. Whether given at about 4 or about 12 weeks, second doses were pooled. The data derive from a study of T cell responses to AZD1222 COVID-19 vaccine. Overall study results and limits: Spike was spanned by vaccine-associated CD4 TCRs, with dominance at 160-218 and 743-854. Possibly, clonal diversity was underestimated; donors were largely white British and included more females.

The sample consisted of peripheral blood, taken 28 days after the second AZD1222 dose. The chain uses TRBV4-2 and TRBJ2-1, with 12 bases that match TRBD2. This receptor was obtained from an adult who received the AZD1222 COVID-19 vaccine. The CDR3 spells CGSGLAGSLYYNEQFF. Here the CDR3 DNA reads TGTGGCTCAGGACTAGCGGGGAGCCTCTACTACAATGAGCAGTTCTTC.